The 17 T cell receptor beta chains in this list originate from one sample, sequenced in a study of shared clonotypes between healthy human individuals. The data were produced by immunoSEQ multiplex PCR, yet TCRdb's version contains in-frame clones alone and is incomplete. The sample lists about 2 million clones; 85% to 95% were seen once. The sample comprised naive CD4+ T cells sorted from blood. Noted subset: CD45RA+ positively selected. The receptors originated from a man between 18 and 29 years old in good health.

The genes are TRBV6-6 and TRBJ2-3; D gene uncertain. The CDR3 is 16 residues long. The germline gives CDR1 MNHNY, CDR2 SVGAGI (reference sequence). Trimming cost V 1 base and J 6 bases, with 17 bases left between them. CDR3 sequence reads: CASSYWTVEAADTQYF. The CDR3 nucleotides read TGTGCCAGCAGTTACTGGACCGTTGAGGCAGCGGATACGCAGTATTTT.

J is TRBJ2-3 and V is TRBV4-3, with unresolved D. CDR1 and CDR2 from the germline V gene are LGHNA and YSLEER. The CDR3 is 16 residues long. Deletions cut 1 base from V and 0 bases from J, with 11 bases between. The CDR3 coding sequence is TGCGCCAGCAGCCAAGTCGGGTTTTCTAGCACAGATACGCAGTATTTT. Residues: CASSQVGFSSTDTQYF.

For this clone: Within the sample, other DNA sequences also encode this same CDR3. The CDR3 protein is CASSLGGQGNGYTF. The CDR3 region has the DNA TGCGCCAGCAGCTTGGGAGGACAGGGGAATGGCTACACCTTC. The chain employs TRBV5-1 and TRBJ1-2; TRBD1 aligns across 9 bases. V shed 0 bases, J shed 6 bases, and the junction held 3 bases outside the gene matches. The CDR3 loop spans 14 amino acids. Germline V gene data show CDR1 as SGHRS and CDR2 as YFSETQ.

This sequence joins TRBV11-2 and TRBJ1-1, with 8 bases that match TRBD1. Germline CDR1 is SGHAT and CDR2 is FQNNGV. The CDR3 runs 14 residues. Trimming cost V 6 bases and J 1 base; bases outside gene matches: 4. The CDR3 coding sequence is TGTGCCAGCAGTTGGACAGGGCCGAACACTGAAGCTTTCTTT. Translating gives CASSWTGPNTEAFF.

Notes on this clone: Other DNA sequences in the sample encode the same CDR3. In DNA form, the CDR3 reads TGTGCCAGCAGCTGGGACAGGGATTCACCCCTCCACTTT. This encodes CASSWDRDSPLHF. The chain links TRBV7-8 to TRBJ1-6; 9 nucleotides line up with TRBD1. From germline, CDR1 is SGHVS and CDR2 FQNEAQ. This CDR3 contains 13 residues. Unmatched junction bases numbered 0, after V lost 4 bases and J lost 8 bases.

The rearrangement uses TRBV2 and TRBJ2-5, with 11 bases lining up with TRBD2. This CDR3 comprises 15 residues. V lost 7 bases and J lost 1; bases outside the gene matches: 5. Germline lookup yields CDR1 SNHLY and CDR2 FYNNEI. The CDR3 sequence: CASTGTSGFQETQYF. CDR3 DNA sequence: TGTGCCAGCACCGGGACTAGCGGTTTCCAAGAGACCCAGTACTTC.

The genes are TRBV7-2 and TRBJ2-5; D gene ambiguous. The CDR3 has 14 residues. V was pared by 5 bases and J by 0 bases, with 10 bases between. Germline-derived CDR1 and CDR2 are SGHTA and FQGNSA. CDR3 loop: CASSPDTNQETQYF. The CDR3 nucleotides are TGTGCCAGCAGCCCCGACACCAACCAAGAGACCCAGTACTTC.

This clone was seen once. This chain links TRBV19 with TRBJ2-7, with a tentative D call TRBD1 (5 bases). The CDR3 totals 13 residues. V shed 3 bases and J shed 2 bases, with 8 bases lying between them. CDR1 and CDR2 from the germline V gene are LNHDA and SQIVND (reference sequence). The CDR3 loop reads CASSIGHPYEQYF. CDR3 bases: TGTGCCAGTAGTATTGGACACCCCTACGAGCAGTACTTC.

This sequence joins TRBV6-9 and TRBJ2-3; D might be TRBD1 or TRBD2, each matching 6 bases. The CDR3 spans 14 residues. The germline V and J ends were trimmed by 11 bases and 0 bases, with 15 bases remaining between them. In germline, CDR1 is MNHGY, CDR2 SVAAGI. The CDR3: CAGGQKISTDTQYF. The DNA of the CDR3 is TGTGCCGGGGGGCAGAAGATAAGCACAGATACGCAGTATTTT.

V gene TRBV30 combines with J gene TRBJ1-4; D unclear. The CDR3 sequence is 13 residues long. With 2 bases removed from V and 8 bases from J, the gap between germline ends came to 12 bases. The germline V gene has CDR1 GTSNPN and CDR2 SVGIG (reference sequence). CDR3 loop: CAWSMGIREKLFF. The CDR3 bases are TGTGCCTGGAGTATGGGGATAAGGGAAAAACTGTTTTTT.

The chain links TRBV30 to TRBJ2-2; D might be TRBD1 (6 bases). CDR1 and CDR2 (germline): GTSNPN, SVGIG (reference sequence). The CDR3 is made up of 16 amino acids. The V gene lost 0 bases and the J gene lost 4 bases, with 15 bases spanning the gap. CDR3 residues: CAWSVQGQRATGELFF. Written as DNA, the CDR3 is TGTGCCTGGAGTGTACAAGGACAGAGGGCCACCGGGGAGCTGTTTTTT.

V is TRBV7-9 and J is TRBJ1-6; 8 bases line up with TRBD1. This CDR3 has 16 residues. Trimming at V came to 0 bases and at J to 13 bases, leaving 11 bases not matched to a gene. Germline CDR1 SEHNR, CDR2 FQNEAQ (reference sequence). CDR3 coding DNA: TGTGCCAGCAGCTTAGCCCTCCCTGACAGGGGCTCGCCCCTCCACTTT. Protein: CASSLALPDRGSPLHF.

CDR3 in amino acids: CASSPDRVDYGYTF. The CDR3 nucleotides read TGCGCCAGCAGCCCAGACAGGGTCGACTATGGCTACACCTTC. The genes are TRBV5-1 and TRBJ1-2; 7 bases line up with TRBD1. Germline V gene data show CDR1 as SGHRS and CDR2 as YFSETQ. The CDR3 has 14 residues. V lost 4 bases and J lost 3; bases outside the gene matches: 6. Using reference TRBV5-1 and TRBJ1-2 for the parts outside the CDR3, the full variable domain is KAGVTQTPRYLIKTRGQQVTLSCSPISGHRSVSWYQQTPGQGLQFLFEYFSETQRNKGNFPGRFSGRQFSNSRSEMNVSTLELGDSALYLCASSPDRVDYGYTFGSGTRLTVV.

The rearrangement uses TRBV2 and TRBJ1-5, with 7 bases that match TRBD1. Germline V gene sequence: CDR1 SNHLY, CDR2 FYNNEI. The junction had 16 bases not matched to a gene; V was cut back by 6 bases and J by 2 bases. The CDR3 has 18 residues. The CDR3: CASSPGPRGQIGNQPQHF. The CDR3 DNA is TGTGCCAGCAGCCCCGGACCAAGGGGGCAGATTGGCAATCAGCCCCAGCATTTT. The entire variable domain, with the rest obtained from reference TRBV2 and TRBJ1-5, is as follows: EPEVTQTPSHQVTQMGQEVILRCVPISNHLYFYWYRQILGQKVEFLVSFYNNEISEKSEIFDDQFSVERPDGSNFTLKIRSTKLEDSAMYFCASSPGPRGQIGNQPQHFGDGTRLSIL.

This rearrangement joins TRBV7-8 to TRBJ1-6; weak D call: TRBD1 (6 bases). V was clipped by 5 bases and J by 7 bases, with 9 bases between them. Germline lookup yields CDR1 SGHVS and CDR2 FQNEAQ. The CDR3 consists of 13 residues. The CDR3 nucleotides read TGTGCCAGCAGCCAAACAGGGAATTCACCCCTCCACTTT. This codes for CASSQTGNSPLHF.

Concerning this clone: In the same sample, other DNA sequences code for this CDR3. The chain is built from TRBV6-1 and TRBJ2-3, with D perhaps matching TRBD1 (5 bases). CDR3 length: 13 residues. Germline CDR1 MNHNS, CDR2 SASEGT. V dropped 4 bases and J dropped 0 bases, with 5 bases sitting between them. This CDR3 reads CASSGQSTDTQYF. CDR3 nucleotide sequence: TGTGCCAGCAGTGGACAGAGCACAGATACGCAGTATTTT.

The rearrangement links TRBV5-1 to TRBJ2-7; maybe TRBD1 (6 bases). There are 14 residues in the CDR3. Germline loops: CDR1 SGHRS, CDR2 YFSETQ. Trimming cost V 3 bases and J 0 bases, with 10 bases left between them. The CDR3 DNA sequence: TGCGCCAGCAGCTGGGCGGACAGCTCCTACGAGCAGTACTTC. Translated: CASSWADSSYEQYF. Supplemented by reference TRBV5-1 and TRBJ2-7, the full variable domain reads KAGVTQTPRYLIKTRGQQVTLSCSPISGHRSVSWYQQTPGQGLQFLFEYFSETQRNKGNFPGRFSGRQFSNSRSEMNVSTLELGDSALYLCASSWADSSYEQYFGPGTRLTVT.